This T cell receptor (beta chain) was identified during a study of T cell responses to AZD1222 COVID-19 vaccine. Points from the study as a whole: Clonal diversity was possibly underestimated, and the donors were mostly white British, with more females.

Concerning this clone: Antigen unknown.

The method was immunoSEQ multiplex PCR; TCRdb's version includes in-frame clones alone and lacks a portion of them. Here the sample spans about 120,000 clones, under 90% being singletons. The length of the CDR3 is 13 residues. Trimming removed 4 bases from V and 7 bases from J; junction bases left unmatched: 7. CDR1 and CDR2 from the germline V gene are MNHEY and SMNVEV (reference sequence). This chain joins TRBV27 and TRBJ2-7; 7 bases agree with TRBD1. The source of this sequence is an adult in good health. The sequencing here drew on peripheral blood, taken on day 0 of AZD1222 vaccination. The CDR3 DNA reads TGTGCCAGCAGTTCTATGGACAGGAGGGAGCAGTACTTC. This codes for CASSSMDRREQYF.